This TCR beta chain appears in the sequencing data of a study of cytomegalovirus exposure and HLA in healthy donors. Study overall: Of over 350 genotyped donors, 81% grouped in the Caucasian-associated ancestry cluster. General study points: Previously analyzed data showed that most TCR beta V segments were productive at a frequency of about 90% or about 30%. One later analysis reportedly identified an Asian-associated ancestry cluster that showed fewer N-insertions than the approximately 700-donor mean. The authors listed 180 or so TCR beta chains as cytomegalovirus-associated.

Germline V gene lookup returns CDR1 SGHTA and CDR2 FQGTGA. The CDR3 loop spans 15 amino acids. The ends lost 4 bases at V and 7 bases at J; junction bases unmatched: 6. Points on this clone: The target antigen is unknown.

The PCR ran on 60 Vbeta and 13 Jbeta primers. Assay used: immunoSEQ multiplex PCR; TCRdb lists only in-frame clones, some missing. Of some 76,000 clones listed, about 88% are singletons. The sequenced material came from PBMCs. This chain links TRBV7-3 with TRBJ1-6; TRBD1 agrees at 8 bases. This clonotype originated in a woman between 50 and 59 years old in good health and CMV-seronegative. Here the CDR3 reads CASSWTGRLNSPLHF. CDR3 sequence (DNA): TGTGCCAGCAGCTGGACAGGGCGATTAAATTCACCCCTCCACTTT.